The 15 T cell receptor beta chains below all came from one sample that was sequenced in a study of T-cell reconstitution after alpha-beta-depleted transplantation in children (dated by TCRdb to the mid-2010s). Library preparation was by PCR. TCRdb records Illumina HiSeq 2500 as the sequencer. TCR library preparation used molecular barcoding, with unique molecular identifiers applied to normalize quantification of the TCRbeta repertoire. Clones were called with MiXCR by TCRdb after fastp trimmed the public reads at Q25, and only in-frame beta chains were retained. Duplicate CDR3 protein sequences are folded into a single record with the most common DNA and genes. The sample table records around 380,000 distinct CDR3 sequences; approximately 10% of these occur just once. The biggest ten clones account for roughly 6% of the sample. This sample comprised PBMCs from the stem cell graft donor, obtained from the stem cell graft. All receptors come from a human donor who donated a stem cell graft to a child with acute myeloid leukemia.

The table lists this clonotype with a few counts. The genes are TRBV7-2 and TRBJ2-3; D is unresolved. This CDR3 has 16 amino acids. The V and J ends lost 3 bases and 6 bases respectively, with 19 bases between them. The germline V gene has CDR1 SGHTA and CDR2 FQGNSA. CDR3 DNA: TGTGCCAGCAGCTTCGGGCCAGCGAGAGCCGGGGATACGCAGTATTTT. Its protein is CASSFGPARAGDTQYF.

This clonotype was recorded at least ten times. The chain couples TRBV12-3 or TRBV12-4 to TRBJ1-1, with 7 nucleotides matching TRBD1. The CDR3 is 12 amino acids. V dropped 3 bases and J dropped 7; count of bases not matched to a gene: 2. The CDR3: CASSFGTVEAFF. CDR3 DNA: TGTGCCAGCAGTTTTGGGACAGTTGAAGCTTTCTTT.

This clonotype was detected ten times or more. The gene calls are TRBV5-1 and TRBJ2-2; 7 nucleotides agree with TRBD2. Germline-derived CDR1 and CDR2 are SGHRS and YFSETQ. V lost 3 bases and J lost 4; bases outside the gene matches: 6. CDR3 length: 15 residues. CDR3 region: CASSSGLEGTGELFF. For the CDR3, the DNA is TGCGCCAGCAGCTCCGGACTAGAAGGCACCGGGGAGCTGTTTTTT.

The CDR3 DNA reads as TGTGCCAGCAGTTACACTGGGGCAACTAATGAAAAACTGTTTTTT. Its translation: CASSYTGATNEKLFF. This chain joins TRBV6-5 and TRBJ1-4; D is undetermined. Trimming took 2 bases from V and 0 from J, leaving 7 bases between them. Looked up from germline, CDR1 is MNHEY and CDR2 is SVGAGI. The CDR3 consists of 15 residues.

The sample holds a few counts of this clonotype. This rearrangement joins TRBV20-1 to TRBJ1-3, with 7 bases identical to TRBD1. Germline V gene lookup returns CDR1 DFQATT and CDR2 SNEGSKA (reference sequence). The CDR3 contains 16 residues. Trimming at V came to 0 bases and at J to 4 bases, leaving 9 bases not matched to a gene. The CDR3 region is CSARDETGRRGNTIYF. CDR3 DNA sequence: TGCAGTGCTAGAGATGAGACAGGGAGGAGAGGAAACACCATATATTTT.

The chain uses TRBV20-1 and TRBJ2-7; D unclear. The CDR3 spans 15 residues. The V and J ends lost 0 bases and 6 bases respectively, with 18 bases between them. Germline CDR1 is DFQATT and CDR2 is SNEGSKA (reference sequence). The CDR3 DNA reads TGCAGTGCTAGAGATGGAGCCCTCGATGCGGCCGAGCAGTACTTC. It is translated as CSARDGALDAAEQYF.

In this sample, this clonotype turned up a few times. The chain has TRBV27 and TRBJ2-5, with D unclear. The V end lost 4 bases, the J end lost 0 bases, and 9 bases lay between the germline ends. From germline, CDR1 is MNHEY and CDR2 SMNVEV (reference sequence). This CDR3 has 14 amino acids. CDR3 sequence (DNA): TGTGCCAGCAGTTACTTTGCCAACCAAGAGACCCAGTACTTC. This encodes CASSYFANQETQYF.

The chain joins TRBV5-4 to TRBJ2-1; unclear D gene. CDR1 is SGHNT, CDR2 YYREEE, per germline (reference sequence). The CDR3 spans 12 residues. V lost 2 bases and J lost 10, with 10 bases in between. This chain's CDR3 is CASSFNLREQFF. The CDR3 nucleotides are TGTGCCAGCAGCTTCAATCTTCGCGAGCAGTTCTTC.

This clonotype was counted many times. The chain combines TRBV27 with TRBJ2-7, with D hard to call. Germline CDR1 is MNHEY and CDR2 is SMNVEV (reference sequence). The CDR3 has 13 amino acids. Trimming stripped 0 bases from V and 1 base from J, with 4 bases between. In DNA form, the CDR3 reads TGTGCCAGCAGTTTATCTAGGTCCTACGAGCAGTACTTC. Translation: CASSLSRSYEQYF.

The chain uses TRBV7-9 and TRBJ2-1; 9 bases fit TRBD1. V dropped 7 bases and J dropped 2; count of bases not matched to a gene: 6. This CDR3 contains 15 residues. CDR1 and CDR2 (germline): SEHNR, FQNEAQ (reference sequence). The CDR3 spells CASIGTGRTYNEQFF. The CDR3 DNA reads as TGTGCCAGCATCGGGACAGGGAGGACCTACAATGAGCAGTTCTTC.

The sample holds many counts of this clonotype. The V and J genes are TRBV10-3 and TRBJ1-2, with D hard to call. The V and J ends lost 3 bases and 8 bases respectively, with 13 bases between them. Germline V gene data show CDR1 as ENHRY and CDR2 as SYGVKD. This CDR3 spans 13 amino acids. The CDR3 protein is CAISEREVEGYTF. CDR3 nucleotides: TGTGCCATCAGTGAACGGGAGGTTGAAGGCTACACCTTC.

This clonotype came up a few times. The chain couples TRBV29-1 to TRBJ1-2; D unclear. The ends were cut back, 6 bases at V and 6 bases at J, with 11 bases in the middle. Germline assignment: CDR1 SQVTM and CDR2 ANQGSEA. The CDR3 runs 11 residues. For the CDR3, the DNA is TGCAGCGTCCGGACCGACGATGGCTACACCTTC. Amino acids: CSVRTDDGYTF.

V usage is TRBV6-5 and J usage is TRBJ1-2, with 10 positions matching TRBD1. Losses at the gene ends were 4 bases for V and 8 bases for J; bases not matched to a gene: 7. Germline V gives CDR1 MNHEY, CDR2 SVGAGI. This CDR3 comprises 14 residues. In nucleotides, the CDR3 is TGTGCCAGCAGTTGGACAGGGACAGGGGTCGGCTACACCTTC. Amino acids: CASSWTGTGVGYTF.

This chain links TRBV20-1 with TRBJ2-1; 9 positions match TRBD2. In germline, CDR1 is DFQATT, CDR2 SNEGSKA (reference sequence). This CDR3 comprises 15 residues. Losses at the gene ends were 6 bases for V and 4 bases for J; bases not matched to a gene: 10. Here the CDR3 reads CSAPGLAGMYNEQFF. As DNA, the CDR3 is TGCAGTGCCCCAGGGCTAGCGGGAATGTACAATGAGCAGTTCTTC.

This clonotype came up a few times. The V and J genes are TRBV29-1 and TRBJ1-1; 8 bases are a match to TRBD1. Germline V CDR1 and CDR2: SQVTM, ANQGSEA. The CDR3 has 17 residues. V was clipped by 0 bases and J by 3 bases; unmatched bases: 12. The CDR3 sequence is CSVEDSSLGQGYTEAFF. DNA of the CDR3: TGCAGCGTTGAAGATTCCAGTCTTGGACAGGGCTACACTGAAGCTTTCTTT.